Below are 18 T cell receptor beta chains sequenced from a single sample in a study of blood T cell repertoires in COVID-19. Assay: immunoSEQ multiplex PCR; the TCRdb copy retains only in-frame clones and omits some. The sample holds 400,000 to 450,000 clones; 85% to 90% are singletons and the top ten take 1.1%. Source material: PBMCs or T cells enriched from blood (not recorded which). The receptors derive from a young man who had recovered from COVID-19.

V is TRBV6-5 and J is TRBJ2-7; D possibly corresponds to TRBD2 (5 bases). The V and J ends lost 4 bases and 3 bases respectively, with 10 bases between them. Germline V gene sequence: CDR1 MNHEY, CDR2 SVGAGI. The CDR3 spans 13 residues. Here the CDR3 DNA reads TGTGCCAGCAGTTCCGACCGGGGCTACGAGCAGTACTTC. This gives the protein CASSSDRGYEQYF.

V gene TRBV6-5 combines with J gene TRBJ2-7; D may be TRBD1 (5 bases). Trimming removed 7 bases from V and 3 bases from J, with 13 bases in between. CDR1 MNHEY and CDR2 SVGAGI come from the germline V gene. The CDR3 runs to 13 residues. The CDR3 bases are TGTGCCAGCACCCCCCAACAGGACTACGAGCAGTACTTC. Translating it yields CASTPQQDYEQYF.

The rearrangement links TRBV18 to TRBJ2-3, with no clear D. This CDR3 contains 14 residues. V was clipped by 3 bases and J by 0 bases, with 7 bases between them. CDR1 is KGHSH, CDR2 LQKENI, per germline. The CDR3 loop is CASSPARSTDTQYF. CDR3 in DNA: TGTGCCAGCTCACCGGCTAGGAGCACAGATACGCAGTATTTT.

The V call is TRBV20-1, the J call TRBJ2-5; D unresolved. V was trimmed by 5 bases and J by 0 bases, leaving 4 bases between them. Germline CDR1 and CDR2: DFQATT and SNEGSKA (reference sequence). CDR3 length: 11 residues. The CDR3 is CSALYQETQYF. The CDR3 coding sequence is TGCAGTGCTCTGTACCAAGAGACCCAGTACTTC.

The CDR3 loop reads CASSLTGNQPQHF. The DNA of the CDR3 is TGTGCCAGCAGTTTAACCGGGAATCAGCCCCAGCATTTT. V and J are TRBV28 and TRBJ1-5; D remains ambiguous. Germline-derived CDR1 and CDR2 are MDHEN and SYDVKM. The germline V and J ends were trimmed by 2 bases and 4 bases, with 6 bases remaining between them. CDR3 length equals 13 residues. The entire variable domain, with the rest obtained from reference TRBV28 and TRBJ1-5, is as follows: DVKVTQSSRYLVKRTGEKVFLECVQDMDHENMFWYRQDPGLGLRLIYFSYDVKMKEKGDIPEGYSVSREKKERFSLILESASTNQTSMYLCASSLTGNQPQHFGDGTRLSIL.

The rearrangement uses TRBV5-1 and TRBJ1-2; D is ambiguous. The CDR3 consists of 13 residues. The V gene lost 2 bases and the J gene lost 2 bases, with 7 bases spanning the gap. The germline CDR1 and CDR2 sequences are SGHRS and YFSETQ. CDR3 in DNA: TGCGCCAGCAGCTTCCACGAGAACTATGGCTACACCTTC. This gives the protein CASSFHENYGYTF.

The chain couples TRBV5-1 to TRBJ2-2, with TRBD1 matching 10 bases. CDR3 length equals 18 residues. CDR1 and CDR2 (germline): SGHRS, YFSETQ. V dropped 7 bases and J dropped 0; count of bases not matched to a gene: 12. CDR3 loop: CASQTGTGVKSNTGELFF. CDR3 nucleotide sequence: TGCGCCAGCCAAACCGGGACAGGGGTAAAATCGAACACCGGGGAGCTGTTTTTT.

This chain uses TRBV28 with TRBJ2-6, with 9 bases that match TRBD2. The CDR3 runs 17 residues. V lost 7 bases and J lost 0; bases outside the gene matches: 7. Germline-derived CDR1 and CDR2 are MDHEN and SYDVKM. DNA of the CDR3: TGTGCCAGCACTCCGTTAGCGGGAGTCTCTGGGGCCAACGTCCTGACTTTC. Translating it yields CASTPLAGVSGANVLTF.

CDR3 sequence: CASSASLRAGSTEAFF. Written as DNA, the CDR3 is TGTGCCAGCAGCGCTTCCCTCAGGGCGGGGAGCACTGAAGCTTTCTTT. This rearrangement joins TRBV9 to TRBJ1-1, with D possibly being TRBD1 (5 bases). This CDR3 is built from 16 residues. V lost 3 bases, J lost 4 bases, and 19 bases lay in between. CDR1 and CDR2 (germline): SGDLS, YYNGEE.

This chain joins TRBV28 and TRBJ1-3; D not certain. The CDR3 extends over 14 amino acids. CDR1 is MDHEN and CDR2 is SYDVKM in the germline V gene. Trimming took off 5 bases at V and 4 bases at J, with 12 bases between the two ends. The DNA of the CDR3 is TGTGCCAGCAGTCCCTCCGGGGTCGGAAACACCATATATTTT. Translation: CASSPSGVGNTIYF.

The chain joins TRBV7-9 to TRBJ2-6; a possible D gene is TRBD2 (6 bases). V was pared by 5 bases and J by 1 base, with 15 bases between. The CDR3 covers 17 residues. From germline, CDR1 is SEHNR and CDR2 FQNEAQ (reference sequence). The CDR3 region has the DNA TGTGCCAGCAGCGAGGGACTCCTCAGGTCTGGGGCCAACGTCCTGACTTTC. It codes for CASSEGLLRSGANVLTF.

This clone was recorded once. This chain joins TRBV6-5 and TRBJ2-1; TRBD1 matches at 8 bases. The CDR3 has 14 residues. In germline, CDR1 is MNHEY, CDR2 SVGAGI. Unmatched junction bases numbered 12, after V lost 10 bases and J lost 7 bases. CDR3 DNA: TGTGCCACGACGTCGCAGGGGGCGCGGAATGAGCAGTTCTTC. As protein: CATTSQGARNEQFF.

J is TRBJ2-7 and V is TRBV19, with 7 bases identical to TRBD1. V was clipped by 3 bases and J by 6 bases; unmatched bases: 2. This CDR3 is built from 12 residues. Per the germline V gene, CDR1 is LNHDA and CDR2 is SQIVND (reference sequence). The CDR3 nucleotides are TGTGCCAGTAGTATGACAGGGACCGAGCAGTACTTC. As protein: CASSMTGTEQYF.

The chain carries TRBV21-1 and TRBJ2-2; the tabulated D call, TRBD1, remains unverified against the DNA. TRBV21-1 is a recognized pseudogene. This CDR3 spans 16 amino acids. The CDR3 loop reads CASSNVGDRNTGELFF. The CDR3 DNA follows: TGTGCCAGCAGCAATGTAGGAGACAGAAACACCGGGGAGCTGTTTTTT.

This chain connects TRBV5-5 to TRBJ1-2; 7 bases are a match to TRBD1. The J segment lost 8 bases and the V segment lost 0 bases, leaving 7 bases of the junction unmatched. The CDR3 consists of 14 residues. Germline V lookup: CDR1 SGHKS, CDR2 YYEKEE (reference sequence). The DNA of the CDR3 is TGTGCCAGCAGCTTGGAAGGCAGGGGGAGAGGCTACACCTTC. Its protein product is CASSLEGRGRGYTF.

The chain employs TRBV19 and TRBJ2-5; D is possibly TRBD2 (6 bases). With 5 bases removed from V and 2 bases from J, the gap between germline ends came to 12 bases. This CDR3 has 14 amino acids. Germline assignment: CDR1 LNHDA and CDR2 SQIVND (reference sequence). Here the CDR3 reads CASSVGLIQETQYF. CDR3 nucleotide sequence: TGTGCCAGTAGTGTGGGACTGATACAAGAGACCCAGTACTTC. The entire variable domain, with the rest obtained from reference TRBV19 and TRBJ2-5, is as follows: DGGITQSPKYLFRKEGQNVTLSCEQNLNHDAMYWYRQDPGQGLRLIYYSQIVNDFQKGDIAEGYSVSREKKESFPLTVTSAQKNPTAFYLCASSVGLIQETQYFGPGTRLLVL.

CDR3 in DNA: TGTGCCAGCAGCTCGGGACTAGGCTCCACAGATACGCAGTATTTT. Protein: CASSSGLGSTDTQYF. The chain joins TRBV7-2 to TRBJ2-3; TRBD2 matches 8 bases. The CDR3 has 15 residues. The germline V gene encodes CDR1 SGHTA and CDR2 FQGNSA. V gave up 4 bases and J gave up 2 bases; unmatched junction bases: 5.

CDR3 region: CASSLTQGAAEQYF. The CDR3 DNA follows: TGTGCCAGCAGCTTAACCCAGGGGGCTGCCGAGCAGTACTTC. The chain couples TRBV7-6 to TRBJ2-7; TRBD1 matches 8 bases. From germline, CDR1 is SGHVS and CDR2 FNYEAQ. CDR3 length: 14 residues. V lost 2 bases to trimming and J lost 6 bases; unmatched junction nucleotides: 6.